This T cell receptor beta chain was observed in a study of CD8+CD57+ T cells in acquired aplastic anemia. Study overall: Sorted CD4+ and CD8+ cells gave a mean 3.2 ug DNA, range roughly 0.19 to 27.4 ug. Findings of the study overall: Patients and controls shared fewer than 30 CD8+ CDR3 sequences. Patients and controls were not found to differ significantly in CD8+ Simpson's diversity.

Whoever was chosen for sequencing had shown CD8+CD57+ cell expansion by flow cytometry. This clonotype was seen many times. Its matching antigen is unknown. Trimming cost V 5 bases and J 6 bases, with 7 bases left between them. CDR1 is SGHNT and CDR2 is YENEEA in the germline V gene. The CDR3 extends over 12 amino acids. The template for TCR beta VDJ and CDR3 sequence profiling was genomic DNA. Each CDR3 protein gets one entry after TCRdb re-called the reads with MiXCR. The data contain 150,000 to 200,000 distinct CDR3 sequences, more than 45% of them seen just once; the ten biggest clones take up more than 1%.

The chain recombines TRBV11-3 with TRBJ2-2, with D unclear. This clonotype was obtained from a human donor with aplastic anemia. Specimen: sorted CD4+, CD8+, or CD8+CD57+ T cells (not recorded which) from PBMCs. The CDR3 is CASSRRPGELFF. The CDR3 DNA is TGTGCCAGCAGCCGGCGGCCCGGGGAGCTGTTTTTT.